This entry is about one TCR beta chain. What it recognizes is unknown. Researchers ran the PCR with 60 Vbeta and 13 Jbeta primers. Assay: immunoSEQ multiplex PCR; the TCRdb copy retains only in-frame clones and omits some. The profile covers a few hundred thousand clones, with 80% to 90% appearing a single time and 0.9% to 1.1% taken by the ten largest. The data were obtained in a study of cytomegalovirus exposure and HLA in healthy donors. Study results and limitations: Several V segments, TRBV6-2 and TRBV6-3 among them, could not be told apart and were dropped. When analyzed later, a missense DCLRE1C variant was found to be linked to TCR beta V- and J-gene trimming. Associated with cytomegalovirus, according to the listing, were 150 to 200 TCR beta chains.

Germline values: CDR1 MNHNS, CDR2 SASEGT. V lost 4 bases and J lost 5; bases outside the gene matches: 8. The CDR3 is made up of 14 amino acids. Specimen: PBMCs. The chain carries TRBV6-1 and TRBJ2-7, with 7 bases fitting TRBD2. The clonotype comes from a woman under 30 in good health and CMV-seronegative. CDR3 in amino acids: CASSALGRGDEQYF. CDR3 nucleotide sequence: TGTGCCAGCAGTGCTCTGGGGAGGGGTGACGAGCAGTACTTC.